Listed below are T cell receptor beta chains from one sample, sequenced in a study of blood T cells in healthy people across ages. Each CDR3 protein gets one entry after TCRdb re-called the 5' RACE reads with MiXCR. Of about 680,000 distinct CDR3 sequences listed, around 45% were seen once; the top ten hold 30% to 35%. The specimen sequenced was blood. The receptor source for this set is a woman aged 55-70 years in good health. Each CDR3 is given with its conserved first and last residue. Each record gives: D gene, J gene, V gene, clone size, CDR3 DNA, CDR3 protein. D genes are given only for firm matches. The listing skips clone size in some rows; elsewhere it reads once, few, many or a size class.

D gene: .; J gene: TRBJ2-3; V gene: TRBV24-1; clone size: once; CDR3 DNA: TGTGCCACCAGTGACACGGACAGCACAGATACGCAGTATTTT; CDR3 protein: CATSDTDSTDTQYF
D gene: .; J gene: TRBJ2-6; V gene: TRBV4-3; clone size: few; CDR3 DNA: TGCGCCAGCAGCCAAGCGCCGGGGACCATCTCTGGGGCCAACGTCCTGACTTTC; CDR3 protein: CASSQAPGTISGANVLTF
D gene: TRBD1; J gene: TRBJ2-7; V gene: TRBV27; clone size: once; CDR3 DNA: TGTGCCAGCAGTTTAAAGGGACAGGGACGCGACGAGCAGTACTTC; CDR3 protein: CASSLKGQGRDEQYF
D gene: .; J gene: TRBJ2-4; V gene: TRBV2; clone size: few; CDR3 DNA: TGTGCCAGCAGTCAGGAGGTCGAAAACATTCAGTACTTC; CDR3 protein: CASSQEVENIQYF
D gene: TRBD2; J gene: TRBJ2-3; V gene: TRBV28; clone size: .; CDR3 DNA: TGTGCCAGCAGTTTACAACTAGCGGGATCATCAGATACGCAGTATTTT; CDR3 protein: CASSLQLAGSSDTQYF
D gene: TRBD2; J gene: TRBJ2-5; V gene: TRBV11-2; clone size: .; CDR3 DNA: TGTGCCAGCAGCTTAAGTGGGGGTAGCGGGATCCGAAGGTACCAAGAGACCCAGTACTTC; CDR3 protein: CASSLSGGSGIRRYQETQYF
D gene: .; J gene: TRBJ2-2; V gene: TRBV6-1; clone size: .; CDR3 DNA: TGTGCCAGCAGCCGCTTTACGGGACGGCAGTCGTACACCGGGGAGCTGTTTTTT; CDR3 protein: CASSRFTGRQSYTGELFF
D gene: TRBD2; J gene: TRBJ2-7; V gene: TRBV4-2; clone size: .; CDR3 DNA: TGTGCCAGCAGCCAAGAAGCGGGAGGGCCCTGCTACGAGCAGTACTTC; CDR3 protein: CASSQEAGGPCYEQYF
D gene: .; J gene: TRBJ1-2; V gene: TRBV20-1; clone size: once; CDR3 DNA: TGCAGCGACCAAACAGGGAACTATGGCTACACCTTC; CDR3 protein: CSDQTGNYGYTF
D gene: TRBD2; J gene: TRBJ2-1; V gene: TRBV5-1; clone size: many; CDR3 DNA: TGCGCCAGCAGCTTGGGGGCTAGCGGGGGTTACAATGAGCAGTTCTTC; CDR3 protein: CASSLGASGGYNEQFF
D gene: TRBD1; J gene: TRBJ2-5; V gene: TRBV20-1; clone size: .; CDR3 DNA: TGCAGTGCTAGATGGGGGACAGGGATTGACGGGCAGTACTTC; CDR3 protein: CSARWGTGIDGQYF
D gene: .; J gene: TRBJ1-2; V gene: TRBV6-5; clone size: .; CDR3 DNA: TGTGCCAGCAGTTACTCGATTCTGGGGAACTATGGCTACACCTTC; CDR3 protein: CASSYSILGNYGYTF
D gene: .; J gene: TRBJ2-3; V gene: TRBV12-3/TRBV12-4; clone size: once; CDR3 DNA: TGTGCCTGCAGTTCTGACGGGAAGAGGACAGATACGCAGTATTTT; CDR3 protein: CACSSDGKRTDTQYF
D gene: TRBD1; J gene: TRBJ2-5; V gene: TRBV4-2; clone size: .; CDR3 DNA: TGTGCCAGCAGCCTTACCCGGACAGGGATGGAGACCCAGTACTTC; CDR3 protein: CASSLTRTGMETQYF
D gene: .; J gene: TRBJ2-1; V gene: TRBV12-3/TRBV12-4; clone size: .; CDR3 DNA: TGTGCTAGCAGTTTTGAGGGAGCCGGTAGAAGCTCCTACAATGAGCAGTTCTTC; CDR3 protein: CASSFEGAGRSSYNEQFF
D gene: .; J gene: TRBJ1-2; V gene: TRBV20-1; clone size: few; CDR3 DNA: TGCAGTGCTTCCAGCAGCTATGGCTACACCTTC; CDR3 protein: CSASSSYGYTF
D gene: .; J gene: TRBJ1-5; V gene: TRBV7-2; clone size: few; CDR3 DNA: TGTGCCAGCAGCTTAGGGGGACGGCACAATCAGCCCCAGCATTTT; CDR3 protein: CASSLGGRHNQPQHF
D gene: TRBD2; J gene: TRBJ2-1; V gene: TRBV7-3; clone size: .; CDR3 DNA: TGTGCCAGCAGCTCGGGACTAGCGGGAGGCTTCAATGAGCAGTTCTTC; CDR3 protein: CASSSGLAGGFNEQFF
D gene: .; J gene: TRBJ2-7; V gene: TRBV20-1; clone size: .; CDR3 DNA: TGCAGTGCTAGAGATCCAACAGGACGGAGCTCCTACGAGCAGTACTTC; CDR3 protein: CSARDPTGRSSYEQYF
D gene: TRBD1; J gene: TRBJ2-1; V gene: TRBV5-1; clone size: few; CDR3 DNA: TGTGCCAGCAGTTCGGGACAGAGCTCCTACAATGAGCAGTTCTTC; CDR3 protein: CASSSGQSSYNEQFF
D gene: TRBD1; J gene: TRBJ2-7; V gene: TRBV6-8; clone size: few; CDR3 DNA: TGTGCCAGCACCCTGCCCGGGACAGATCCCGAGCAGTACTTC; CDR3 protein: CASTLPGTDPEQYF
D gene: TRBD1; J gene: TRBJ1-1; V gene: TRBV29-1; clone size: few; CDR3 DNA: TGCAGCGTTCGGTTCTCAGGGGGGGGGACTGAAGCTTTCTTT; CDR3 protein: CSVRFSGGGTEAFF
D gene: .; J gene: TRBJ1-2; V gene: TRBV7-9; clone size: .; CDR3 DNA: TGTGCCAGCAGCTCCTTTTTGGGGGTGATTCATGGCTACACCTTC; CDR3 protein: CASSSFLGVIHGYTF
D gene: .; J gene: TRBJ2-1; V gene: TRBV4-2; clone size: .; CDR3 DNA: TGTGCCAGCAGCCAAGGGCGGGGTGGGAAGGGTGAGCAGTTCTTC; CDR3 protein: CASSQGRGGKGEQFF
D gene: .; J gene: TRBJ1-1; V gene: TRBV28; clone size: .; CDR3 DNA: TGTGCCAGCAGTTTATGGGGGCGCAGCACTGAAGCTTTCTTT; CDR3 protein: CASSLWGRSTEAFF
D gene: .; J gene: TRBJ2-7; V gene: TRBV20-1; clone size: .; CDR3 DNA: TGCAGTGCTAGGGGGGTCTGGCGGGCCAGCTCCTACGAGCAGTACTTC; CDR3 protein: CSARGVWRASSYEQYF
D gene: TRBD1; J gene: TRBJ1-1; V gene: TRBV4-3; clone size: few; CDR3 DNA: TGCGCCAGCAGCCGAGAAGAGGGGGCGAACACTGAAGCTTTCTTT; CDR3 protein: CASSREEGANTEAFF
D gene: .; J gene: TRBJ1-2; V gene: TRBV27; clone size: many; CDR3 DNA: TGTGCCAGCAGCCCGCCCGGGGGGAAAGGCTACACCTTC; CDR3 protein: CASSPPGGKGYTF
D gene: TRBD1; J gene: TRBJ2-1; V gene: TRBV29-1; clone size: few; CDR3 DNA: TGCAGCGCCGGTGGGACAGGGGTCGGCAATGAGCAGTTCTTC; CDR3 protein: CSAGGTGVGNEQFF
D gene: .; J gene: TRBJ2-3; V gene: TRBV7-3; clone size: .; CDR3 DNA: TGTGCCAGCAGCTCCCACGCGGGGGCCGCGGTAGATACGCAGTATTTT; CDR3 protein: CASSSHAGAAVDTQYF
D gene: .; J gene: TRBJ2-7; V gene: TRBV5-6; clone size: .; CDR3 DNA: TGTGCCAGCAGCTTGGGGTCTAACGGATACTACGAGCAGTACTTC; CDR3 protein: CASSLGSNGYYEQYF